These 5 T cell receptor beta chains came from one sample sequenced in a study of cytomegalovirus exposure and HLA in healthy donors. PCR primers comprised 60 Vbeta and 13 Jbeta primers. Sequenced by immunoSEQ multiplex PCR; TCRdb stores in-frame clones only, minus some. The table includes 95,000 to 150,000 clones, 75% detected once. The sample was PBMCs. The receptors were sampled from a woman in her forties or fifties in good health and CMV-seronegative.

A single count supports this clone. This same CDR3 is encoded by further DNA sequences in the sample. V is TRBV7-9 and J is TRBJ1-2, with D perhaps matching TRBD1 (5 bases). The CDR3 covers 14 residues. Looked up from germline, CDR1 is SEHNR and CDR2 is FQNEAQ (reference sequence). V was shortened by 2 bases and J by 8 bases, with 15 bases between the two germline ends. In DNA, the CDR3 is TGTGCCAGCAGCTTACAGGGAGGAGGTTACGGCTACACCTTC. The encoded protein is CASSLQGGGYGYTF. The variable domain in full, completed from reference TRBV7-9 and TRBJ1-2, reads DTGVSQNPRHKITKRGQNVTFRCDPISEHNRLYWYRQTLGQGPEFLTYFQNEAQLEKSRLLSDRFSAERPKGSFSTLEIQRTEQGDSAMYLCASSLQGGGYGYTFGSGTRLTVV.

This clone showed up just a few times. The chain's CDR3 is CASSFSSPPGNEQFF. CDR3 bases: TGTGCCAGTAGTTTTTCTAGTCCACCTGGTAATGAGCAGTTCTTC. This chain connects TRBV19 to TRBJ2-1; D remains unclear. This CDR3 is 15 amino acids long. With 5 bases removed from V and 7 bases from J, the gap between germline ends came to 18 bases. Germline V gene lookup returns CDR1 LNHDA and CDR2 SQIVND (reference sequence).

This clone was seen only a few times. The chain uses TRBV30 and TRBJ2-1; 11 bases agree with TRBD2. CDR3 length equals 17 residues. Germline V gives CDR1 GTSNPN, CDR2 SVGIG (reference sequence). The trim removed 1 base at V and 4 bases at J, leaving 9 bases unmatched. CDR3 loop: CAWSGSGRGLGYNEQFF. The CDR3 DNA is TGTGCCTGGAGTGGTAGCGGGAGGGGTCTCGGTTACAATGAGCAGTTCTTC.

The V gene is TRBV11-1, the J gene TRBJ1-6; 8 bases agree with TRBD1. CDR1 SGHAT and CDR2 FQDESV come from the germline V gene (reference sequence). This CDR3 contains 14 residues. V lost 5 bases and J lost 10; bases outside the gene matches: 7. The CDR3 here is CASSPRTGSSPLHF. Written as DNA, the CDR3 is TGTGCCAGCAGCCCGAGGACAGGGTCCTCACCCCTCCACTTT.

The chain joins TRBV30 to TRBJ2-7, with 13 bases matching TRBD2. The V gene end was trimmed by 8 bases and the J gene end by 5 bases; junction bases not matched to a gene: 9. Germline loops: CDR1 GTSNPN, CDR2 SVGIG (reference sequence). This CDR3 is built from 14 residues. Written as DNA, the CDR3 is TGTGCCACCTCCGGGACTAGCGGGATTGACGAGCAGTACTTC. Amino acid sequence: CATSGTSGIDEQYF.